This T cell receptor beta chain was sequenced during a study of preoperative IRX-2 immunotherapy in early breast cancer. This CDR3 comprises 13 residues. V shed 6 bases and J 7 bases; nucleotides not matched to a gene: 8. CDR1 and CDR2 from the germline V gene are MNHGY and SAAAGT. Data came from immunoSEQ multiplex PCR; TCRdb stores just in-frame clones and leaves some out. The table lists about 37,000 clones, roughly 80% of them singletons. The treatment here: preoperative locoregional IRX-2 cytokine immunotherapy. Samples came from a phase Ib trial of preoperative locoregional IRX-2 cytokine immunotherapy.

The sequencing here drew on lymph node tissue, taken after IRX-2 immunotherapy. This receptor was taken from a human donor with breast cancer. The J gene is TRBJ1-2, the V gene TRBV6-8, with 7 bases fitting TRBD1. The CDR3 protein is CASRIDRVRGYTF. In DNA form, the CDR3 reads TGTGCCAGCAGAATCGACAGGGTTCGTGGCTACACCTTC.